The rows below give T cell receptor beta chains drawn from one sample of a study of beta chain features in type 1 diabetes. The table came from immunoSEQ multiplex PCR; TCRdb's copy has only in-frame clones and leaves some out. Found here are under 20,000 clones, over 55% of them singletons; the top ten hold around 2.5%. The sequenced sample consisted of Tregs from blood. The receptors derive from a man aged 25-45 years with type 1 diabetes. The CDR3 runs from the conserved cysteine through the conserved F or W. Each record gives: D gene, J gene, clone size, V gene, CDR3 DNA, CDR3 protein. The D gene is left open where the match is weak. Clone size is stated in some rows and not others, as once, few, many or a class when expanded.

D gene: TRBD2; J gene: TRBJ2-1; clone size: NA; V gene: TRBV2; CDR3 DNA: TGTGCCAGCAGTGATGGGGCTAGCGGAGGGGATGAGCAGTTCTTC; CDR3 protein: CASSDGASGGDEQFF
D gene: NA; J gene: TRBJ2-2; clone size: NA; V gene: TRBV2; CDR3 DNA: TGTGCCAGCAGTGGGAGTTCCGGGGAGCTGTTTTTT; CDR3 protein: CASSGSSGELFF
D gene: NA; J gene: TRBJ1-3; clone size: NA; V gene: TRBV2; CDR3 DNA: TGTGCCAGCAGGGAGGAGGGACTTACTGGAAACACCATATATTTT; CDR3 protein: CASREEGLTGNTIYF
D gene: NA; J gene: TRBJ1-1; clone size: NA; V gene: TRBV7-8; CDR3 DNA: TGTGCCAGCAGGGATCGGGGGAACACTGAAGCTTTCTTT; CDR3 protein: CASRDRGNTEAFF
D gene: NA; J gene: TRBJ2-7; clone size: NA; V gene: TRBV27; CDR3 DNA: TGTGCCAGCAGTCCTAACAGGCTCGAGCAGTACTTC; CDR3 protein: CASSPNRLEQYF
D gene: NA; J gene: TRBJ2-3; clone size: NA; V gene: TRBV6-1; CDR3 DNA: TGTGCCAGCAGTGAAGCTCAGGGCAGGGGTACGCAGTATTTT; CDR3 protein: CASSEAQGRGTQYF
D gene: TRBD1; J gene: TRBJ1-6; clone size: NA; V gene: TRBV6-6; CDR3 DNA: TGTGCCAGCAGGCCTACAGGGGGCTCTTCACCCCTCCACTTT; CDR3 protein: CASRPTGGSSPLHF
D gene: TRBD2; J gene: TRBJ2-3; clone size: NA; V gene: TRBV15; CDR3 DNA: TGTGCCACCAGCACCCGGACTAGCGGGAGGGTAGCAGATACGCAGTATTTT; CDR3 protein: CATSTRTSGRVADTQYF
D gene: TRBD2; J gene: TRBJ2-1; clone size: few; V gene: TRBV18; CDR3 DNA: TGTGCCAGCTCACCGGGACTAGCGGGGGGCAATGAGCAGTTCTTC; CDR3 protein: CASSPGLAGGNEQFF
D gene: NA; J gene: TRBJ2-7; clone size: NA; V gene: TRBV7-9; CDR3 DNA: TGTGCCAGCAGCCTCGGAACAGGGCCCGAGCAGTACTTC; CDR3 protein: CASSLGTGPEQYF
D gene: TRBD2; J gene: TRBJ2-1; clone size: NA; V gene: TRBV29-1; CDR3 DNA: TGCAGCGTGCCGGGGCGGGGGGGGAACTACAATGAGCAGTTCTTC; CDR3 protein: CSVPGRGGNYNEQFF
D gene: NA; J gene: TRBJ2-7; clone size: NA; V gene: TRBV29-1; CDR3 DNA: TGCAGCGTTGTAGTACAGGGACCCTACGAGCAGTACTTC; CDR3 protein: CSVVVQGPYEQYF
D gene: TRBD1; J gene: TRBJ1-1; clone size: NA; V gene: TRBV6-5; CDR3 DNA: TGTGCCAGCCGCTCTTACGGGACAGCTAACACTGAAGCTTTCTTT; CDR3 protein: CASRSYGTANTEAFF
D gene: TRBD2; J gene: TRBJ2-3; clone size: NA; V gene: TRBV5-1; CDR3 DNA: TGCGCCAGCAGCTTGAAGACTAGCGGGGGGGGTAGAGATACGCAGTATTTT; CDR3 protein: CASSLKTSGGGRDTQYF
D gene: NA; J gene: TRBJ2-7; clone size: few; V gene: TRBV2; CDR3 DNA: TGTGCCAGCCGAGGGGGGAGGGCCCCGGGGGAGCAGTACTTC; CDR3 protein: CASRGGRAPGEQYF
D gene: NA; J gene: TRBJ1-1; clone size: NA; V gene: TRBV7-2; CDR3 DNA: TGTGCCAGCAGCTCCGGGTCGAACACTGAAGCTTTCTTT; CDR3 protein: CASSSGSNTEAFF
D gene: TRBD2; J gene: TRBJ2-1; clone size: NA; V gene: TRBV5-1; CDR3 DNA: TGCGCCAGCAGCTTGGGGCGCGGGAGGGGCTCCTACAATGAGCAGTTCTTC; CDR3 protein: CASSLGRGRGSYNEQFF
D gene: TRBD1; J gene: TRBJ1-5; clone size: few; V gene: TRBV6-1; CDR3 DNA: TGTGCCAGCAGGGGACAGCTTGATCAGCCCCAGCATTTT; CDR3 protein: CASRGQLDQPQHF
D gene: TRBD1; J gene: TRBJ2-5; clone size: NA; V gene: TRBV7-2; CDR3 DNA: TGTGCCAGCAGCTTAGAGACAGGGCGGGAGACCCAGTACTTC; CDR3 protein: CASSLETGRETQYF
D gene: TRBD1; J gene: TRBJ2-5; clone size: NA; V gene: TRBV18; CDR3 DNA: TGTGCCAGCTCCCGATCCCGACAGGGGAAAGAGACCCAGTACTTC; CDR3 protein: CASSRSRQGKETQYF
D gene: NA; J gene: TRBJ2-1; clone size: NA; V gene: TRBV9; CDR3 DNA: TGTGCCAGCAGCTCCCCCCCAGGCTCCTACAATGAGCAGTTCTTC; CDR3 protein: CASSSPPGSYNEQFF
D gene: NA; J gene: TRBJ1-5; clone size: NA; V gene: TRBV5-1; CDR3 DNA: TGCGCCAGCAGCTGGGGGGGCTACAATCAGCCCCAGCATTTT; CDR3 protein: CASSWGGYNQPQHF
D gene: NA; J gene: TRBJ2-1; clone size: NA; V gene: TRBV5-1; CDR3 DNA: TGCGCCAGCAGCCCCGGCTACAATGAGCAGTTCTTC; CDR3 protein: CASSPGYNEQFF
D gene: TRBD1; J gene: TRBJ1-2; clone size: NA; V gene: TRBV19; CDR3 DNA: TGTGCCAGTAGTATAACAGGGGTCAACTATGGCTACACCTTC; CDR3 protein: CASSITGVNYGYTF
D gene: NA; J gene: TRBJ2-1; clone size: few; V gene: TRBV5-1; CDR3 DNA: TGCGCCAGCAGCTTGGGACTAGTTCTCTTGTACAATGAGCAGTTCTTC; CDR3 protein: CASSLGLVLLYNEQFF
D gene: NA; J gene: TRBJ1-2; clone size: NA; V gene: TRBV4-1; CDR3 DNA: TGCGCCAGCAGCCAAGATGGTCAGGGAAACGTGTATGGCTACACCTTC; CDR3 protein: CASSQDGQGNVYGYTF
D gene: TRBD2; J gene: TRBJ2-3; clone size: NA; V gene: TRBV5-4; CDR3 DNA: TGTGCCAGCAGCTTGAGCAGGGAGGGGGATACGCAGTATTTT; CDR3 protein: CASSLSREGDTQYF
D gene: TRBD2; J gene: TRBJ2-3; clone size: few; V gene: TRBV15; CDR3 DNA: TGTGCCACCAGCAGTGACCGCGGGGGAGGCCCTCGGGATACGCAGTATTTT; CDR3 protein: CATSSDRGGGPRDTQYF
D gene: NA; J gene: TRBJ2-4; clone size: NA; V gene: TRBV6-5; CDR3 DNA: TGTGCCAGCAGTTACGCAGGGCGGAACATTCAGTACTTC; CDR3 protein: CASSYAGRNIQYF
D gene: NA; J gene: TRBJ1-6; clone size: NA; V gene: TRBV4-1; CDR3 DNA: TGCGCCAGCAGCCAAGGGACAGCATATAATTCACCCCTCCACTTT; CDR3 protein: CASSQGTAYNSPLHF
D gene: TRBD2; J gene: TRBJ2-3; clone size: few; V gene: TRBV23-1; CDR3 DNA: TGCGCCAGCCGCCCCTCATACTCAGCGGGAGACACAGATACGCAGTATTTT; CDR3 protein: CASRPSYSAGDTDTQYF
D gene: NA; J gene: TRBJ2-1; clone size: NA; V gene: TRBV2; CDR3 DNA: TGTGCCAGCAGTGCCCAGCTAGCGAACAATGAGCAGTTCTTC; CDR3 protein: CASSAQLANNEQFF
D gene: TRBD2; J gene: TRBJ2-6; clone size: NA; V gene: TRBV9; CDR3 DNA: TGTGCCAGCAGCGTAGCGGGAGCGGGACTCTTCAAGGGGGCCAACGTCCTGACTTTC; CDR3 protein: CASSVAGAGLFKGANVLTF